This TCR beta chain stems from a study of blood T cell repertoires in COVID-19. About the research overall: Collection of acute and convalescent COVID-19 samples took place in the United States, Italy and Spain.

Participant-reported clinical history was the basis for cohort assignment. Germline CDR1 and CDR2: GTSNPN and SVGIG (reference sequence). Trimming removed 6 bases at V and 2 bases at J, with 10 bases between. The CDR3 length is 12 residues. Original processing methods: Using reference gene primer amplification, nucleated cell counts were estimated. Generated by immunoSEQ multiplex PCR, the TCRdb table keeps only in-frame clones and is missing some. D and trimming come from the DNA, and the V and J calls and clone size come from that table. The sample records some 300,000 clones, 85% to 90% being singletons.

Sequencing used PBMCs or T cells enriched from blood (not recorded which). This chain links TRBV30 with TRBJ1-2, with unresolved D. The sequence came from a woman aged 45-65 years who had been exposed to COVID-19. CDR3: CACTEFNYGYTF. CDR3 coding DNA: TGTGCCTGTACAGAGTTCAACTATGGCTACACCTTC. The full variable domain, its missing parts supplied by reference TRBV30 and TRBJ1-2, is SQTIHQWPATLVQPVGSPLSLECTVEGTSNPNLYWYRQAAGRGLQLLFYSVGIGQISSEVPQNLSASRPQDRQFILSSKKLLLSDSGFYLCACTEFNYGYTFGSGTRLTVV.